The T cell receptor beta chain described here comes from a study of post-analysis software for immune sequencing data. Study-wide points: Five or six TRBV segments, TRBV5-6, TRBV5-1 and TRBV20-1 among them, were found more frequent in patients than controls. Pronounced co-clustering by F measure was evident among identically batched samples.

The CDR3 is made up of 15 amino acids. V lost 0 bases to trimming and J lost 9 bases; unmatched junction nucleotides: 2. Germline loops: CDR1 LNHNV, CDR2 YYDKDF (reference sequence). This clonotype was observed at least ten times. No antigen is known for it. Sequencing libraries made from TCR beta cDNA carried unique molecular identifiers. TCRdb reprocessed the PCR reads via MiXCR and lists one record per CDR3 protein. The profile shows over 150,000 distinct CDR3 sequences, 30% of them singletons. This rearrangement joins TRBV15 to TRBJ2-1, with 13 bases fitting TRBD2. The TCR was taken from a girl aged 10 to 17 with multiple sclerosis. What was sequenced was blood. CDR3 loop: CATSRDGTSGTEQFF. Written as DNA, the CDR3 is TGTGCCACCAGCAGAGATGGGACTAGCGGGACTGAGCAGTTCTTC.